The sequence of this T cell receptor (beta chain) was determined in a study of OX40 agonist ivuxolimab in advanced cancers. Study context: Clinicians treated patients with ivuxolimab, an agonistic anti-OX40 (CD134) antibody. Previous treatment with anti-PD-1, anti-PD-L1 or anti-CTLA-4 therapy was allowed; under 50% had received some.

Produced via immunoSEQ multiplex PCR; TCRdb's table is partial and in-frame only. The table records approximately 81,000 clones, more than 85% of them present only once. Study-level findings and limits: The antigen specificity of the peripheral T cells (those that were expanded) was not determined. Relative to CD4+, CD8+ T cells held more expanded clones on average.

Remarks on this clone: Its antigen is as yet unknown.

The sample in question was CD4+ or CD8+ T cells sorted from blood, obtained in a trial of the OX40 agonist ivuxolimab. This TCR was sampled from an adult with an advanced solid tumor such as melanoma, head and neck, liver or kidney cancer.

As DNA, the CDR3 is TGCGCCAGCAGCCAAGCGCCGGGGGCGTTAAATTCACCCCTCCACTTT. This translates into CASSQAPGALNSPLHF. The rearrangement joins TRBV4-1 to TRBJ1-6, with D tentatively TRBD1 (6 bases). This CDR3 is built from 16 residues. Germline CDR1 is MGHRA and CDR2 is YSYEKL. V dropped 1 base and J dropped 7 bases, with 14 bases sitting between them.